One sample yielded the 22 T cell receptor beta chains listed below, sequenced in a study of cytotoxic CD8 clonotypes in ibrutinib-treated CLL. Some clones are missing from TCRdb's copy, which holds only in-frame ones; the method was immunoSEQ multiplex PCR. The repertoire holds some 200,000 clones, with more than 70% as singletons. This specimen consisted of PBMCs, obtained after 12 months of ibrutinib treatment. The receptor source for this set is a human donor with chronic lymphocytic leukemia.

J is TRBJ2-7 and V is TRBV5-1, with 10 positions matching TRBD2. This CDR3 is 14 amino acids long. CDR1 is SGHRS, CDR2 YFSETQ, per germline. Unmatched junction bases numbered 3, after V lost 4 bases and J lost 2 bases. Here the CDR3 reads CASSPSGRAYEQYF. The CDR3 region has the DNA TGCGCCAGCAGCCCGAGCGGGAGGGCCTACGAGCAGTACTTC.

The V call is TRBV4-1, the J call TRBJ1-5; D ambiguous. V was trimmed by 0 bases and J by 5 bases, leaving 14 bases between them. From germline, CDR1 is MGHRA and CDR2 YSYEKL. The CDR3 is made up of 16 amino acids. The CDR3 nucleotides read TGCGCCAGCAGCCAAGATTCGGGGAGGGTTGATCAGCCCCAGCATTTT. Encoded protein: CASSQDSGRVDQPQHF.

The V and J genes are TRBV29-1 and TRBJ2-7, with unresolved D. Trimming left V 4 bases short and J 2 bases short, with 15 bases between. CDR3 length: 14 residues. Germline loops: CDR1 SQVTM, CDR2 ANQGSEA. The CDR3 loop is CSVGIGGPTYEQYF. As DNA, the CDR3 is TGCAGCGTTGGAATCGGTGGCCCCACCTACGAGCAGTACTTC.

This clone was recorded a few times. This chain joins TRBV19 and TRBJ1-2; D is possibly TRBD1 (5 bases). The ends were cut back, 3 bases at V and 6 bases at J, with 5 bases in the middle. The CDR3 is 11 residues long. Looked up from germline, CDR1 is LNHDA and CDR2 is SQIVND (reference sequence). CDR3: CASSIRDGYTF. DNA of the CDR3: TGTGCCAGTAGTATCAGGGATGGCTACACCTTC.

This sequence joins TRBV5-8 and TRBJ2-5, with D possibly TRBD2 on 7 matching bases. Germline V lookup: CDR1 SGHTS, CDR2 YDEGEE. With 2 bases removed from V and 5 bases from J, the gap between germline ends came to 16 bases. The CDR3 is 15 amino acids. CDR3 residues: CASSFGGGARETQYF. The CDR3 DNA reads TGTGCCAGCAGCTTCGGTGGGGGGGCTCGGGAGACCCAGTACTTC.

This clone came up once. This chain joins TRBV7-6 and TRBJ2-1, with TRBD2 as a possible D gene (6 bases). CDR3 length: 14 amino acids. Germline V lookup: CDR1 SGHVS, CDR2 FNYEAQ. Trimming took off 3 bases at V and 6 bases at J, with 12 bases between the two ends. CDR3 protein: CASSLEGEANEQFF. The CDR3 DNA reads TGTGCCAGCAGCTTGGAGGGAGAAGCCAATGAGCAGTTCTTC.

V and J are TRBV28 and TRBJ2-7; no reliable D call. Between the trimmed V and J ends, which lost 1 base and 2 bases, there was a span of 15 bases. The CDR3 length is 16 residues. Looked up from germline, CDR1 is MDHEN and CDR2 is SYDVKM. CDR3 amino acids: CASSLLDPGLAYEQYF. The DNA of the CDR3 is TGTGCCAGCAGTTTATTAGATCCGGGCCTGGCCTACGAGCAGTACTTC.

This chain connects TRBV29-1 to TRBJ1-1, with D possibly TRBD1 on 5 matching bases. Between the trimmed V and J ends, which lost 7 bases and 9 bases, there was a span of 15 bases. This CDR3 has 11 residues. Germline loops: CDR1 SQVTM, CDR2 ANQGSEA. The CDR3, as DNA: TGCAGCGGGGGCCGCGGGTCCAAAGCTTTCTTT. Translated: CSGGRGSKAFF.

The gene calls are TRBV11-2 and TRBJ2-7; 8 nucleotides agree with TRBD2. V shed 5 bases, J shed 4 bases, and the junction held 13 bases outside the gene matches. The CDR3 loop spans 16 amino acids. Germline V CDR1 and CDR2: SGHAT, FQNNGV. CDR3 sequence: CASSRGQRGTAYEQYF. The CDR3 DNA follows: TGTGCCAGCAGCCGCGGGCAGCGGGGGACCGCGTACGAGCAGTACTTC.

The genes are TRBV15 and TRBJ2-1; D tentatively reads TRBD1 or TRBD2 (6 bases each). Trimming removed 0 bases at V and 7 bases at J, with 10 bases between. CDR1 LNHNV and CDR2 YYDKDF come from the germline V gene (reference sequence). The CDR3 length is 14 residues. The CDR3 sequence is CATSRDEGGNEQFF. CDR3 coding DNA: TGTGCCACCAGCAGAGATGAAGGGGGGAATGAGCAGTTCTTC.

The chain joins TRBV29-1 to TRBJ2-1; D might be TRBD1 (6 bases). From germline, CDR1 is SQVTM and CDR2 ANQGSEA. The CDR3 length is 11 residues. Trimming removed 7 bases at V and 6 bases at J, with 10 bases between. In DNA form, the CDR3 reads TGCAGCGGAGGACAGAGCAATGAGCAGTTCTTC. Amino acid sequence: CSGGQSNEQFF.

This clone was observed a handful of times. The V and J genes are TRBV27 and TRBJ1-5; no reliable D call. Germline CDR1 and CDR2: MNHEY and SMNVEV (reference sequence). The V gene lost 1 base and the J gene lost 0 bases, with 19 bases spanning the gap. The CDR3 length is 19 residues. Written as DNA, the CDR3 is TGTGCCAGCAGTTTATGGGCTCCACACGGGAAGTATAGCAATCAGCCCCAGCATTTT. Its translation is CASSLWAPHGKYSNQPQHF.

The V gene is TRBV6-5, the J gene TRBJ2-3, with a weak D call TRBD1 (5 bases). V was pared by 2 bases and J by 1 base, with 10 bases between. Germline V gives CDR1 MNHEY, CDR2 SVGAGI. The CDR3 has 15 amino acids. The CDR3, as DNA: TGTGCCAGCAGTTACACGGCCAGGGGCACAGATACGCAGTATTTT. Translated, it gives CASSYTARGTDTQYF.

This clone has more than one count but fewer than ten. This chain connects TRBV11-3 to TRBJ2-1; 10 nucleotides match TRBD2. This CDR3 is built from 18 residues. Trimming cost V 5 bases and J 8 bases; bases outside gene matches: 18. Germline lookup yields CDR1 SGHNT and CDR2 YENEEA. CDR3 sequence reads: CASSPSGLAGVIRDEQFF. The CDR3 DNA reads TGTGCCAGCAGCCCATCGGGCCTAGCGGGAGTTATTAGGGATGAGCAGTTCTTC.

The rearrangement links TRBV10-1 to TRBJ2-1; perhaps D is TRBD1 or TRBD2 (6 bases each). Trimming stripped 5 bases from V and 8 bases from J, with 28 bases between. The germline V gene has CDR1 WNHNN and CDR2 SYGVQD (reference sequence). The CDR3 is made up of 18 amino acids. The CDR3 DNA reads TGCGCCAGCAGTACCAACCTCAGGGCCGCCTCAGGGGACTATGAGCAGTTCTTC. It specifies CASSTNLRAASGDYEQFF.

This sequence joins TRBV2 and TRBJ1-1; D is undetermined. Germline CDR1 is SNHLY and CDR2 is FYNNEI. V was shortened by 6 bases and J by 2 bases, with 13 bases between the two germline ends. The CDR3 loop spans 14 amino acids. The CDR3 spells CASRVQASNTEAFF. In DNA form, the CDR3 reads TGTGCCAGCAGGGTGCAGGCTAGCAACACTGAAGCTTTCTTT.

The rearrangement links TRBV27 to TRBJ2-7; no clear D gene. V dropped 0 bases and J dropped 3 bases, with 12 bases sitting between them. This CDR3 comprises 15 residues. Germline lookup yields CDR1 MNHEY and CDR2 SMNVEV (reference sequence). This chain's CDR3 is CASSLSLSVDYEQYF. The CDR3 DNA reads TGTGCCAGCAGTTTATCGTTGTCAGTGGACTACGAGCAGTACTTC.

The rearrangement uses TRBV6-5 and TRBJ2-3; TRBD1 matches at 7 bases. The CDR3 consists of 14 residues. The V segment lost 2 bases and the J segment 9 bases; nucleotides outside the gene matches: 8. Germline-derived CDR1 and CDR2 are MNHEY and SVGAGI. Here the CDR3 DNA reads TGTGCCAGCAGTTACGGACAGGACCTGGCCACGCAGTATTTT. Translated: CASSYGQDLATQYF.

This clone was recorded many times. The chain has TRBV5-4 and TRBJ2-7, with 7 bases aligning to TRBD1. This CDR3 is 12 amino acids long. Germline values: CDR1 SGHNT, CDR2 YYREEE (reference sequence). The V segment lost 4 bases and the J segment 7 bases; nucleotides outside the gene matches: 5. CDR3 region: CASSVGQREQYF. The DNA of the CDR3 is TGTGCCAGCAGCGTGGGACAGCGGGAGCAGTACTTC.

The chain joins TRBV6-1 to TRBJ1-1; 11 bases agree with TRBD1. Per germline, CDR1 MNHNS and CDR2 SASEGT. V trimming: 10 bases; J trimming: 3 bases; junction bases outside the gene matches: 7. CDR3 length: 14 residues. CDR3 DNA sequence: TGTGCCACCAGGACAGGGGGCGCGGACACTGAAGCTTTCTTT. Translation: CATRTGGADTEAFF.

This chain uses TRBV6-5 with TRBJ1-1; TRBD1 might be the D (5 bases). Trimming shortened V by 6 bases and J by 4 bases, and 15 bases separated the two germline ends. Germline lookup yields CDR1 MNHEY and CDR2 SVGAGI. The CDR3 totals 14 residues. Written as DNA, the CDR3 is TGTGCCAGCAGCGAGCAGGGTAGGAGCACTGAAGCTTTCTTT. Protein: CASSEQGRSTEAFF.

The chain employs TRBV5-1 and TRBJ2-7, with TRBD2 matching 13 bases. The CDR3 totals 16 residues. J lost 7 bases, V lost 2 bases, and 9 bases had no gene match. Per germline, CDR1 SGHRS and CDR2 YFSETQ. The CDR3 is CASSLQLAGGPGEQYF. CDR3 in DNA: TGCGCCAGCAGCTTACAACTAGCGGGAGGGCCGGGGGAGCAGTACTTC.